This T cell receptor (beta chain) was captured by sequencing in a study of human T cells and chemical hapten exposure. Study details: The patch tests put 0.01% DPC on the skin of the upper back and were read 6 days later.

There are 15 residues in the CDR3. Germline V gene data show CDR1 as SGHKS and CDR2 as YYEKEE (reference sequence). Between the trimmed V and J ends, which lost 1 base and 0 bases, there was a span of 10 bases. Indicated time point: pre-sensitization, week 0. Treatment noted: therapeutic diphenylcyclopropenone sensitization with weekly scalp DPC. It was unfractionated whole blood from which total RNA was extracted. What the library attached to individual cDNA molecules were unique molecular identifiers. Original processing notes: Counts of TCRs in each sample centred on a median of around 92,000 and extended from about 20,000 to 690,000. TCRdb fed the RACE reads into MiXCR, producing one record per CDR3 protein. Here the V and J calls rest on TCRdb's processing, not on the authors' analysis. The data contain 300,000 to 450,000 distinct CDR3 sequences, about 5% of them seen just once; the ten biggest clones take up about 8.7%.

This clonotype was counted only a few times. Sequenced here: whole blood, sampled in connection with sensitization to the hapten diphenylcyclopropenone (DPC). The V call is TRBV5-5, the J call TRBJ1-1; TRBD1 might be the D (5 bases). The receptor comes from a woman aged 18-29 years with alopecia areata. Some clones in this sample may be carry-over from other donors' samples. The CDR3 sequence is CASSLLGPMNTEAFF. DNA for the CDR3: TGTGCCAGCAGCTTGCTGGGACCCATGAACACTGAAGCTTTCTTT.